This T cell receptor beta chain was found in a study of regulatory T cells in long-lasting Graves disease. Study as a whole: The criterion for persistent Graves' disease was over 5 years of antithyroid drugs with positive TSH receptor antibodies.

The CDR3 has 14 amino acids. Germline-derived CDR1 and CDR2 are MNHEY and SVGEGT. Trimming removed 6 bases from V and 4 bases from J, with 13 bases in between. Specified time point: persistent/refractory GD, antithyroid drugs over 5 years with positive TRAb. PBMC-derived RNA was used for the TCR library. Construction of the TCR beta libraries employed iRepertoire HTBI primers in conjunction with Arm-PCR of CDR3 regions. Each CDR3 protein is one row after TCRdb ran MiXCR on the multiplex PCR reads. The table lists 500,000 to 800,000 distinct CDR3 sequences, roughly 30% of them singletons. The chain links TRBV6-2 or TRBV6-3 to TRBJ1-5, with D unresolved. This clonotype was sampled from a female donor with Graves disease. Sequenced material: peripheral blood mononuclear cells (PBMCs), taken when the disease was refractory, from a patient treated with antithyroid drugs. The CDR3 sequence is CASSLTLDNQPQHF. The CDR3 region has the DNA TGTGCCAGCAGCCTGACCCTAGATAATCAGCCCCAGCATTTT.